The subject of this entry is one T cell receptor beta chain. The data were taken from a study of blood T cell repertoires in COVID-19. The protocol was immunoSEQ multiplex PCR, while the TCRdb copy is restricted to in-frame clones and leaves out a portion. The sample gives around 260,000 clones, approximately 85% of which show up once; approximately 0.7% is in the top ten. V was clipped by 0 bases and J by 4 bases, with 5 bases between them. CDR1 and CDR2 from the germline V gene are PRHDT and FYEKMQ (reference sequence). The CDR3 loop spans 13 amino acids. This receptor was taken from a human donor in a cohort sampled during active COVID-19. The chain links TRBV13 to TRBJ2-3; unclear D gene. Sample: peripheral blood. The CDR3 loop reads CASSLGRSDTQYF. CDR3 in DNA: TGTGCCAGCAGCTTAGGTCGTTCAGATACGCAGTATTTT.